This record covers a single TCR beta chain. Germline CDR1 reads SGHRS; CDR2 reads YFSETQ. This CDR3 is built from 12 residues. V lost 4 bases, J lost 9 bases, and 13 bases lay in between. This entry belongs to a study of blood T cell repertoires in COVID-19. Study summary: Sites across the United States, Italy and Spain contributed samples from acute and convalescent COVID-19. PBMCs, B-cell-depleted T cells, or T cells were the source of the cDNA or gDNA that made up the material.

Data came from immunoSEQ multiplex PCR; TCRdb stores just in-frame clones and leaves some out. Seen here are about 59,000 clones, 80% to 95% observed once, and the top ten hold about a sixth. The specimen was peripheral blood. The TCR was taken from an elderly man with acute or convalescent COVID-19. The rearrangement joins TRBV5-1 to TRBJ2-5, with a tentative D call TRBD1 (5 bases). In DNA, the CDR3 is TGCGCCAGCAGCCAGCCACAGGCCCCCCAGTACTTC. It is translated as CASSQPQAPQYF.